The rows below give T cell receptor beta chains drawn from one sample of a study of OX40 agonist ivuxolimab in advanced cancers. Libraries were prepared by immunoSEQ multiplex PCR; TCRdb keeps only in-frame clonotypes and omits some of them. The sample includes more than 80,000 clones, about 89% of them seen just once. Sequenced here: CD4+ or CD8+ T cells sorted from blood, sampled in a trial of the OX40 agonist ivuxolimab. These TCRs come from an adult with an advanced solid tumor such as melanoma, head and neck, liver or kidney cancer. Each CDR3 is given with its conserved first and last residue. The D gene is left open where the match is weak. Not every row has a clone size; where given, it reads once, few, many or a size class.

d_call j_call v_call clone_size cdr3_nt cdr3_aa
. TRBJ2-2 TRBV2 . TGTGCCAGCAAGCTTTTGGTGAACACCGGGGAGCTGTTTTTT CASKLLVNTGELFF
. TRBJ1-3 TRBV10-2 . TGCGCCAGCAGTGAGGCAGGGACGAACTCTGGAAACACCATATATTTT CASSEAGTNSGNTIYF
. TRBJ1-5 TRBV6-5 . TGTGCCAGCAACTCGGCCGGGGAGCCCCAGCATTTT CASNSAGEPQHF
TRBD2 TRBJ2-7 TRBV4-2 . TGTGCCAGCAGCCACATGAGCGGGAGTTCCTACGAGCAGTACTTC CASSHMSGSSYEQYF
TRBD2 TRBJ2-1 TRBV4-2 . TGTGCCAGCAGCCAAGGAAAGACTTCGGGACTAGCAGACGCTGAGCAGTTCTTC CASSQGKTSGLADAEQFF
. TRBJ2-5 TRBV27 . TGTGCCAGCAGTTTTTATGGCCAAGAGACCCAGTACTTC CASSFYGQETQYF
TRBD1 TRBJ1-5 TRBV4-3 . TGCGCCAGCAGCCAGGAACAGGGGAATCAGCCCCAGCATTTT CASSQEQGNQPQHF
. TRBJ1-2 TRBV29-1 once TGCAGCGTTGAGTTATCTGGGTGGCATGGCTACACCTTC CSVELSGWHGYTF
. TRBJ2-2 TRBV7-2 . TGTGCCAGCAGCGGCGGCACAGGCAGGACCGGGGAGCTGTTTTTT CASSGGTGRTGELFF
TRBD1 TRBJ2-7 TRBV18 . TGTGCCAGCTCACCCCGGGACAGGGCCTACGAGCAGTACTTC CASSPRDRAYEQYF
TRBD1 TRBJ1-4 TRBV6-6 . TGTGCCAGCAGATTGACAGGGGAAAATGAAAAACTGTTTTTT CASRLTGENEKLFF
TRBD2 TRBJ2-2 TRBV6-4 . TGTGCCAGCAGTGACTTGGCGGGAGGGTACGGGGAGCTGTTTTTT CASSDLAGGYGELFF
. TRBJ1-2 TRBV2 . TGTGCCAGCAGTCAAGCAAGGGCTACAGGACTATCTAACTATGGCTACACCTTC CASSQARATGLSNYGYTF
. TRBJ1-5 TRBV6-5 few TGTGCCAGCAGTTCACAGGGTTTCAATCAGCCCCAGCATTTT CASSSQGFNQPQHF
. TRBJ2-3 TRBV5-1 . TGCGCCAGCAGCCAAGCGGGCAGCACAGATACGCAGTATTTT CASSQAGSTDTQYF
TRBD1 TRBJ1-4 TRBV18 . TGTGCCAGCTCACCACGGACAGGGGAAAAACTGTTTTTT CASSPRTGEKLFF
TRBD1 TRBJ2-3 TRBV5-1 once TGCGCCAGCAACGCCGGGACAGGAGACACAGATACGCAGTATTTT CASNAGTGDTDTQYF
. TRBJ2-7 TRBV28 . TGTGCCAGCAGAGGTGACACATACGAGCAGTACTTC CASRGDTYEQYF
TRBD2 TRBJ2-7 TRBV28 . TGTGCCAGCAGTTTTCTAGCGGGGGAGCAGTACTTC CASSFLAGEQYF
. TRBJ2-7 TRBV28 . TGTGCCAGCAGTTTGGGGGGCGGGTTCTACGAGCAGTACTTC CASSLGGGFYEQYF
. TRBJ2-7 TRBV11-2 . TGTGCCAGCAGCTTAGGCAGGGCCCGAACCTACGAGCAGTACTTC CASSLGRARTYEQYF
TRBD2 TRBJ2-3 TRBV28 . TGTGCCAGCATAATGCAGGGACTAGCGGGAGGGCCATTTACAGATACGCAGTATTTT CASIMQGLAGGPFTDTQYF
. TRBJ2-7 TRBV7-2 . TGTGCCAGCAGCCAACATGGCTACGAGCAGTACTTC CASSQHGYEQYF
TRBD2 TRBJ2-3 TRBV19 . TGTGCCAGTAGTAGACGACTAGCGGGAGTTGAAGATACGCAGTATTTT CASSRRLAGVEDTQYF
. TRBJ2-3 TRBV6-5 . TGTGCCAGCAGTTACTCGACGAGGAGAACAGATACGCAGTATTTT CASSYSTRRTDTQYF
. TRBJ2-7 TRBV28 . TGTGCCAGCAGTTTGTGGCAGGGCTACGAGCAGTACTTC CASSLWQGYEQYF
TRBD1 TRBJ2-3 TRBV7-7 once TGTGCTAGCAGCTTAGGGACAGGGACCACAGATACGCAGTATTTT CASSLGTGTTDTQYF
. TRBJ2-7 TRBV7-9 . TGTGCCAGCAGCTCGGACGTAACCTACGAGCAGTACTTC CASSSDVTYEQYF